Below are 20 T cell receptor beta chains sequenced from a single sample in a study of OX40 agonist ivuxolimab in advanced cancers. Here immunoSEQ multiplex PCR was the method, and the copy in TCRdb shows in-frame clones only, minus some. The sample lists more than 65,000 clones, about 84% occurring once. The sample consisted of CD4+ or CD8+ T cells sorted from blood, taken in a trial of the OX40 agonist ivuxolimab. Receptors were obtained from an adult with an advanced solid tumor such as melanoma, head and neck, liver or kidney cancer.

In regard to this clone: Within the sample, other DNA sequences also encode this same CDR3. The CDR3 sequence: CSVGEGDQPQHF. In DNA form, the CDR3 reads TGCAGCGTTGGTGAGGGGGATCAGCCCCAGCATTTT. V gene TRBV29-1 combines with J gene TRBJ1-5; D may be TRBD1 (6 bases). The V end lost 4 bases, the J end lost 5 bases, and 9 bases lay between the germline ends. Looked up from germline, CDR1 is SQVTM and CDR2 is ANQGSEA. The CDR3 length is 12 residues.

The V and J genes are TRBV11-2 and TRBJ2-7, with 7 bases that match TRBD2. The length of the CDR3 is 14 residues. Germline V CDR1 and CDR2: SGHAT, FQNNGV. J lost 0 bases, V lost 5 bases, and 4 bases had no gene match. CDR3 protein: CASSLAASSYEQYF. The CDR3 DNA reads TGTGCCAGCAGCCTAGCGGCCAGCTCCTACGAGCAGTACTTC.

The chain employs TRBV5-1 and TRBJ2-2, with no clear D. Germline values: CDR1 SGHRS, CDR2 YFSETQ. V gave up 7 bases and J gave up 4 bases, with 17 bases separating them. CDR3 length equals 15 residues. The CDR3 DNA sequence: TGCGCCAGCCAGGTGTCCTGGACGATCACCGGGGAGCTGTTTTTT. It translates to CASQVSWTITGELFF.

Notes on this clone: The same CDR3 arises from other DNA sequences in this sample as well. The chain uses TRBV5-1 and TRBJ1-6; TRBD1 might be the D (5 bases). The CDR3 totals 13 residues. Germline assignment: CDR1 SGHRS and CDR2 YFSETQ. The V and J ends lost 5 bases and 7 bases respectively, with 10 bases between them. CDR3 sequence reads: CASRRGENSPLHF. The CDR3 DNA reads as TGCGCCAGCAGGCGGGGGGAGAATTCACCCCTCCACTTT.

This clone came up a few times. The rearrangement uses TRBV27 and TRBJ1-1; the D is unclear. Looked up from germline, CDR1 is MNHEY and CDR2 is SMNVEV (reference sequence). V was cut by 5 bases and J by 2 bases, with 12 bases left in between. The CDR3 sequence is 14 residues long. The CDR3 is CASSPRADNTEAFF. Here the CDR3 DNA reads TGTGCCAGCAGTCCCCGGGCCGACAACACTGAAGCTTTCTTT.

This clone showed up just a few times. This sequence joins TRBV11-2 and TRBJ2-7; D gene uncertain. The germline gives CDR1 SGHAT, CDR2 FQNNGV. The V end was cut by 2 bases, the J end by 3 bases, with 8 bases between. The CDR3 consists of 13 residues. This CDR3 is CASSLTPDYEQYF. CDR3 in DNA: TGTGCCAGCAGCTTAACCCCAGACTACGAGCAGTACTTC.

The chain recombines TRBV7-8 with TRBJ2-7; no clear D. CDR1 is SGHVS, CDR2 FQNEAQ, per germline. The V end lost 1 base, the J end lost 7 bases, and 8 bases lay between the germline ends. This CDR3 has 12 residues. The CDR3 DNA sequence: TGTGCCAGCAGCTTAGTGGGTCGGGAGCAGTACTTC. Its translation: CASSLVGREQYF. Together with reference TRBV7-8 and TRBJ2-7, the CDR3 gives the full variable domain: GAGVSQSPRYKVAKRGQDVALRCDPISGHVSLFWYQQALGQGPEFLTYFQNEAQLDKSGLPSDRFFAERPEGSVSTLKIQRTQQEDSAVYLCASSLVGREQYFGPGTRLTVT.

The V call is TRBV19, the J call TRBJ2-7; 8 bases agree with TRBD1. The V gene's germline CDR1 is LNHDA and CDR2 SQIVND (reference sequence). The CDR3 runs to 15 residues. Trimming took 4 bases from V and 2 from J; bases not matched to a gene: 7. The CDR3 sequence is CASSKGTGGTYEQYF. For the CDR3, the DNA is TGTGCCAGTAGTAAAGGGACAGGCGGAACCTACGAGCAGTACTTC.

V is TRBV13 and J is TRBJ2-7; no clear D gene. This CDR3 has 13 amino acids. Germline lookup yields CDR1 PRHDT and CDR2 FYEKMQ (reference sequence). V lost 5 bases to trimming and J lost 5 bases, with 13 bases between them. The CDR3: CASSPIGLHEQYF. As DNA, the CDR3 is TGTGCCAGCAGCCCCATAGGTCTCCACGAGCAGTACTTC.

CDR3 sequence: CATSTAGDEQFF. DNA of the CDR3: TGTGCCACCAGCACGGCAGGGGATGAGCAGTTCTTC. The chain is built from TRBV15 and TRBJ2-1, with D possibly matching TRBD1 (6 bases). The germline CDR1 and CDR2 sequences are LNHNV and YYDKDF (reference sequence). The CDR3 is 12 amino acids. V was clipped by 4 bases and J by 8 bases, with 9 bases between them.

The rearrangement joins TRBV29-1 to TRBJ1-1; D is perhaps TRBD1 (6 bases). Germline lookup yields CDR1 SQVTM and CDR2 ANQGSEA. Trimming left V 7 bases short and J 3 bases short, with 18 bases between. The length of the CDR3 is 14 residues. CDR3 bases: TGCAGCGAAGTGCGGGGGGCAGGGTACACTGAAGCTTTCTTT. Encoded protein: CSEVRGAGYTEAFF.

CDR3 residues: CASSLMGPDYEQYF. In DNA form, the CDR3 reads TGTGCCAGCAGTTTGATGGGTCCGGACTACGAGCAGTACTTC. V usage is TRBV28 and J usage is TRBJ2-7; the D is unclear. From germline, CDR1 is MDHEN and CDR2 SYDVKM. V gave up 3 bases and J gave up 3 bases, with 12 bases separating them. The CDR3 is 14 amino acids.

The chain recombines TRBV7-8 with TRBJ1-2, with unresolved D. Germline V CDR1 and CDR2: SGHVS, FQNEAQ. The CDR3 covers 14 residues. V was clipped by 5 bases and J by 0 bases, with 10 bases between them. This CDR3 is CASSHNAANYGYTF. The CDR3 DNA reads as TGTGCCAGCAGCCACAACGCTGCTAACTATGGCTACACCTTC. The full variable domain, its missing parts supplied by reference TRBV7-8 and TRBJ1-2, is GAGVSQSPRYKVAKRGQDVALRCDPISGHVSLFWYQQALGQGPEFLTYFQNEAQLDKSGLPSDRFFAERPEGSVSTLKIQRTQQEDSAVYLCASSHNAANYGYTFGSGTRLTVV.

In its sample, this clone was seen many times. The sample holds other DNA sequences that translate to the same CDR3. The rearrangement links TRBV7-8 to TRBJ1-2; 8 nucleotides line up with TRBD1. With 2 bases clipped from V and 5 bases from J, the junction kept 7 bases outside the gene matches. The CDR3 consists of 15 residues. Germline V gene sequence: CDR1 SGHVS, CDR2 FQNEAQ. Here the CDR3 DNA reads TGTGCCAGCAGCTTAAGTTTGGGACAGGAATATGGCTACACCTTC. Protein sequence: CASSLSLGQEYGYTF.

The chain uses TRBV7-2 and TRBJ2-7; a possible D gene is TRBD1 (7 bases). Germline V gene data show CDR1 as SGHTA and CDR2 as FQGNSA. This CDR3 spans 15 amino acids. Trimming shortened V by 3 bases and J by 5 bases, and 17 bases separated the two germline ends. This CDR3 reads CASSLEGRGWDEQYF. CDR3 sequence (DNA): TGTGCCAGCAGCTTGGAGGGCAGGGGGTGGGACGAGCAGTACTTC.

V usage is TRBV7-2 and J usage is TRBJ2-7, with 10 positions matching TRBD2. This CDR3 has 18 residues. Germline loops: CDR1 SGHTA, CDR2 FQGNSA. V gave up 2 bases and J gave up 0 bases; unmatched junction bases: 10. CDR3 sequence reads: CASSLKGPASGSSYEQYF. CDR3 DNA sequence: TGTGCCAGCAGCTTAAAAGGGCCCGCTAGCGGGAGCTCCTACGAGCAGTACTTC.

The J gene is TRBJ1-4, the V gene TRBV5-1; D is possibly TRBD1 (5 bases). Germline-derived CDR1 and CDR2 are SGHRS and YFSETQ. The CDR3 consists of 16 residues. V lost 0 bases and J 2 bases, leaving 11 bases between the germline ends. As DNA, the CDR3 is TGCGCCAGCAGCTTGGCGGGGACTACGACTAATGAAAAACTGTTTTTT. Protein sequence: CASSLAGTTTNEKLFF.

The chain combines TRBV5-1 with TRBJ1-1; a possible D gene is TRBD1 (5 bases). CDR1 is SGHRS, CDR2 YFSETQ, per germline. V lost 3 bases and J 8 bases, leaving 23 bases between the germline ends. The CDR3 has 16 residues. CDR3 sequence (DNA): TGCGCCAGCAGCTCCGCCCCAGGTCGTCAGGGCTTCGAAGCTTTCTTT. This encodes CASSSAPGRQGFEAFF.

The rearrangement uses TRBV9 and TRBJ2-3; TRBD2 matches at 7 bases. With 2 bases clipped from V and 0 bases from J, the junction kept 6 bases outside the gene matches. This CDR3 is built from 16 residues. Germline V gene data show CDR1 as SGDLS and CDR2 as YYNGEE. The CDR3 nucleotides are TGTGCCAGCAGCGTGGCACTAGCGAGTAGCACAGATACGCAGTATTTT. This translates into CASSVALASSTDTQYF.

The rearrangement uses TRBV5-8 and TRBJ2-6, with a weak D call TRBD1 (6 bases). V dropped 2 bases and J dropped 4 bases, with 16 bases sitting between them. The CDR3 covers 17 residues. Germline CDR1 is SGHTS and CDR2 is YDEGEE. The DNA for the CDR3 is TGTGCCAGCAGCTTCACTACCGGGACACCCGGGGCCAACGTCCTGACTTTC. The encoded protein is CASSFTTGTPGANVLTF. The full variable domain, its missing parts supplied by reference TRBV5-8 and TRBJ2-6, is EAGVTQSPTHLIKTRGQQATLRCSPISGHTSVYWYQQALGLGLQFLLWYDEGEERNRGNFPPRFSGRQFPNYSSELNVNALELEDSALYLCASSFTTGTPGANVLTFGAGSRLTVL.